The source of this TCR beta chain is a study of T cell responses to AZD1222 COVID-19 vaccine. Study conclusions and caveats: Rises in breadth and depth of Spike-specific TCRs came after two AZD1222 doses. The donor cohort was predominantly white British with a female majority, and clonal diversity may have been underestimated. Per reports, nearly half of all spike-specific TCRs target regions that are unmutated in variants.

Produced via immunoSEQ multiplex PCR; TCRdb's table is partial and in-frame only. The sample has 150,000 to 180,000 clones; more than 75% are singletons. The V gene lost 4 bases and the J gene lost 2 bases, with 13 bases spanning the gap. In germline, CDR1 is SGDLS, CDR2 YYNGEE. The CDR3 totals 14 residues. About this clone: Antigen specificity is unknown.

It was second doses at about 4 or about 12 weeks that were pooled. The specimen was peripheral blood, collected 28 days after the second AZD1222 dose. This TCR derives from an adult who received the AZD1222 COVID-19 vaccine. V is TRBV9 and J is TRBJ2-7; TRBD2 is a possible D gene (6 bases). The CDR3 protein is CASSSRDLTYEQYF. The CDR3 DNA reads TGTGCCAGCAGCTCCCGGGACTTAACCTACGAGCAGTACTTC.